These 3 T cell receptor beta chains were sequenced from one sample in a study of shared clonotypes between healthy human individuals. Some clones are missing from TCRdb's copy, which holds only in-frame ones; the method was immunoSEQ multiplex PCR. The sample shows more than 900,000 clones, approximately 80% of them seen only once. The material sequenced was memory CD4+ T cells from PBMCs. Documented subset: CD45RA-negative fraction. These receptors originate from a man aged 18 to 30 in good health. Some clones in this sample may be carry-over from other donors' samples.

This clone has only a few counts. The chain links TRBV28 to TRBJ1-2; TRBD1 is a possible D gene (6 bases). CDR3 length: 12 residues. V gave up 7 bases and J gave up 8 bases, with 14 bases separating them. The germline V gene has CDR1 MDHEN and CDR2 SYDVKM. CDR3 sequence reads: CASIRRGRGYTF. In nucleotides, the CDR3 is TGTGCCAGCATCCGGCGGGGGCGCGGCTACACCTTC.

The CDR3 protein is CASSLFAYSGNTIYF. The CDR3 DNA is TGTGCCAGCAGTTTATTTGCCTACTCTGGAAACACCATATATTTT. V and J are TRBV27 and TRBJ1-3; D gene ambiguous. CDR1 and CDR2 (germline): MNHEY, SMNVEV (reference sequence). This CDR3 is built from 15 residues. Trimming took 1 base from V and 0 from J, leaving 7 bases between them.

In this sample, this clone turned up a few times. The V and J genes are TRBV29-1 and TRBJ2-5; D is undetermined. Per germline, CDR1 SQVTM and CDR2 ANQGSEA. The CDR3 is 13 amino acids. V was trimmed by 7 bases and J by 3 bases, leaving 15 bases between them. The CDR3 is CSASPYSEETQYF. DNA of the CDR3: TGCAGCGCCTCCCCCTACAGCGAAGAGACCCAGTACTTC.